A selection of T cell receptor beta chains follows, all from one sample in a study of blood T cell repertoires in COVID-19. Profiled with immunoSEQ multiplex PCR; TCRdb holds only in-frame clones, not every one. The data contain 95,000 to 100,000 clones, around 80% of them seen just once; the ten biggest clones take up more than 9%. The specimen sequenced was peripheral blood. Receptors originate from a man between 65 and 85 years old with acute or convalescent COVID-19. CDR3s include the opening cysteine and the closing phenylalanine or tryptophan. Each record gives: V gene, J gene, clone size, D gene, CDR3 DNA, CDR3 protein. D genes are given only for firm matches. Size tells how often a clone was seen (once, few, many) or the class of an expanded clone, and some rows leave it out.

V: TRBV27
J: TRBJ2-2
size: once
D: TRBD2
DNA: TGTGCCAGCAGTACCGGGACTAGCGGGAGGGCCACCGGGGAGCTGTTTTTT
CDR3: CASSTGTSGRATGELFF

V: TRBV29-1
J: TRBJ2-5
size: -
D: -
DNA: TGCAGCGTTAGGGCAGGGACTCTGGAGACCCAGTACTTC
CDR3: CSVRAGTLETQYF

V: TRBV9
J: TRBJ2-1
size: -
D: TRBD1
DNA: TGTGCCAGCAGCGTATCTCCCGGGACAGGGGGCGGCTACAATGAGCAGTTCTTC
CDR3: CASSVSPGTGGGYNEQFF

V: TRBV9
J: TRBJ2-7
size: -
D: -
DNA: TGTGCCAGCAGCGTAGGGGGCGCGTCGAACGAGCAGTACTTC
CDR3: CASSVGGASNEQYF

V: TRBV2
J: TRBJ2-1
size: few
D: TRBD1
DNA: TGTGCCAGCAGGGACGACAGGGGTTCCTACAATGAGCAGTTCTTC
CDR3: CASRDDRGSYNEQFF

V: TRBV5-1
J: TRBJ2-1
size: -
D: TRBD1
DNA: TGCGCCAGCAACCTAGACAGGGCCGGCAGCAATGAGCAGTTCTTC
CDR3: CASNLDRAGSNEQFF

V: TRBV11-3
J: TRBJ2-5
size: -
D: -
DNA: TGTGCCAGCAGCCTTACCCGTCTAGCGGAGACCCAGTACTTC
CDR3: CASSLTRLAETQYF

V: TRBV19
J: TRBJ2-3
size: -
D: TRBD2
DNA: TGTGCCAGTAGTAAGGGGACTAGTTCTTTTAGCACAGATACGCAGTATTTT
CDR3: CASSKGTSSFSTDTQYF

V: TRBV30
J: TRBJ1-1
size: -
D: -
DNA: TGTGCCTGGCTGCCGGGGGTGGGCACTGAAGCTTTCTTT
CDR3: CAWLPGVGTEAFF

V: TRBV6-5
J: TRBJ2-7
size: -
D: -
DNA: TGTGCCAGCCAGAGGGCGCGAGTCTCCTACGAGCAGTACTTC
CDR3: CASQRARVSYEQYF

V: TRBV30
J: TRBJ1-5
size: -
D: -
DNA: TGTGCCTGGAGTCGGGGGGTCAGCAATCAGCCCCAGCATTTT
CDR3: CAWSRGVSNQPQHF

V: TRBV4-3
J: TRBJ2-1
size: few
D: -
DNA: TGCGCCAGCAGCCTCGTTAATGGCGGGGACAATGAGCAGTTCTTC
CDR3: CASSLVNGGDNEQFF

V: TRBV11-3
J: TRBJ1-5
size: -
D: -
DNA: TGTGCCAGCAGCTCGTATCAGCCCCAGCATTTT
CDR3: CASSSYQPQHF

V: TRBV7-2
J: TRBJ1-2
size: -
D: TRBD1
DNA: TGTGCCAGCAGCCTAGACAGGGCCTCCTATGGCTACACCTTC
CDR3: CASSLDRASYGYTF

V: TRBV19
J: TRBJ2-1
size: -
D: TRBD2
DNA: TGTGCCAGTGAAAAAGCGGGAGGGTTGAGCTCCTACAATGAGCAGTTCTTC
CDR3: CASEKAGGLSSYNEQFF

V: TRBV4-2
J: TRBJ2-1
size: -
D: TRBD2
DNA: TGTGCCAGCAGCCAAGATCTTGATAGCGGGAGGGGTAATGAGCAGTTCTTC
CDR3: CASSQDLDSGRGNEQFF

V: TRBV10-3
J: TRBJ1-2
size: -
D: -
DNA: TGTGCCATCAGTGAAAGGACAGACTATGGCTACACCTTC
CDR3: CAISERTDYGYTF

V: TRBV10-3
J: TRBJ1-1
size: -
D: -
DNA: TGTGCCATCAGTGAGTCGGGCAGCAACACTGAAGCTTTCTTT
CDR3: CAISESGSNTEAFF

V: TRBV27
J: TRBJ1-5
size: -
D: TRBD1
DNA: TGTGCCAGCAGTTGGGGGACAGGGTATCAGCCCCAGCATTTT
CDR3: CASSWGTGYQPQHF

V: TRBV5-4
J: TRBJ1-2
size: -
D: TRBD1
DNA: TGTGCCAGCAGCTCAGCCGGGACAGCCCTCCCCTACACCTTC
CDR3: CASSSAGTALPYTF

V: TRBV5-1
J: TRBJ1-1
size: -
D: -
DNA: TGCGCCAGCAGCGGGGCAGGGAACACTGAAGCTTTCTTT
CDR3: CASSGAGNTEAFF

V: TRBV27
J: TRBJ1-4
size: -
D: -
DNA: TGTGCCAGCAGAATCGCAACTAATGAAAAACTGTTTTTT
CDR3: CASRIATNEKLFF

V: TRBV25-1
J: TRBJ2-1
size: -
D: TRBD2
DNA: TGTGCCAGCAGTGAATGGACTAGCGGGAGATCCTACAATGAGCAGTTCTTC
CDR3: CASSEWTSGRSYNEQFF

V: TRBV11-2
J: TRBJ1-3
size: few
D: TRBD1
DNA: TGTGCCAGCAGCCTTGGGACAGCTGGAAACACCATATATTTT
CDR3: CASSLGTAGNTIYF

V: TRBV9
J: TRBJ2-1
size: few
D: TRBD2
DNA: TGTGCCAGCAGCGCTACTAGCGGGGGGGCCGGTGAGCAGTTCTTC
CDR3: CASSATSGGAGEQFF